Each of the 25 T cell receptor beta chains below was sequenced from the same sample in a study of shared clonotypes between healthy human individuals. TCRdb keeps only in-frame clones here, not all; method: immunoSEQ multiplex PCR. The repertoire holds a few million clones, with just over 90% as singletons. Sequencing was done on a sample of naive CD4+ T cells sorted from blood. As to subset: CD45RA+ positively selected. These receptors were taken from a man between 18 and 29 years old in good health.

This clone showed up just a few times. This chain connects TRBV10-3 to TRBJ1-5, with D unclear. The V and J ends lost 6 bases and 2 bases respectively, with 11 bases between them. The germline V gene encodes CDR1 ENHRY and CDR2 SYGVKD. This CDR3 comprises 14 residues. In DNA form, the CDR3 reads TGTGCCATCAGCGACACTCAAGGCAATCAGCCCCAGCATTTT. As protein: CAISDTQGNQPQHF.

As to this clone: Other DNA sequences from this sample encode an identical CDR3 as well. J is TRBJ2-3 and V is TRBV6-5; D call uncertain. The CDR3 spans 15 residues. Germline V CDR1 and CDR2: MNHEY, SVGAGI. Trimming stripped 0 bases from V and 0 bases from J, with 7 bases between. CDR3 region: CASSYSQLSTDTQYF. The CDR3 nucleotides are TGTGCCAGCAGTTACTCCCAGCTAAGCACAGATACGCAGTATTTT.

This clone was detected once. The J gene is TRBJ2-2, the V gene TRBV19, with D unclear. Germline CDR1 reads LNHDA; CDR2 reads SQIVND (reference sequence). Trimming removed 6 bases at V and 6 bases at J, with 14 bases between. This CDR3 has 14 amino acids. CDR3 amino acids: CASSPPRNAGELFF. The CDR3 DNA reads as TGTGCCAGTAGCCCTCCACGAAACGCCGGGGAGCTGTTTTTT. Full variable domain (rest looked up from reference TRBV19 and TRBJ2-2): DGGITQSPKYLFRKEGQNVTLSCEQNLNHDAMYWYRQDPGQGLRLIYYSQIVNDFQKGDIAEGYSVSREKKESFPLTVTSAQKNPTAFYLCASSPPRNAGELFFGEGSRLTVL.

This clone was observed a single time. The V and J genes are TRBV15 and TRBJ2-1, with a tentative D call TRBD2 (5 bases). Between the trimmed V and J ends, which lost 0 bases and 2 bases, there was a span of 8 bases. Germline V gene data show CDR1 as LNHNV and CDR2 as YYDKDF (reference sequence). CDR3 length equals 15 residues. The CDR3 is CATSRDPGTYNEQFF. The CDR3 nucleotides are TGTGCCACCAGCAGAGATCCGGGGACCTACAATGAGCAGTTCTTC.

The chain uses TRBV5-4 and TRBJ2-5; 8 bases agree with TRBD1. This CDR3 spans 15 amino acids. V lost 0 bases and J lost 2; bases outside the gene matches: 3. The germline gives CDR1 SGHNT, CDR2 YYREEE (reference sequence). The CDR3 protein is CASSLAGQDQETQYF. Written as DNA, the CDR3 is TGTGCCAGCAGCTTGGCGGGACAGGATCAAGAGACCCAGTACTTC.

The V call is TRBV28, the J call TRBJ2-5; 9 bases match TRBD1. The junction had 8 bases not matched to a gene; V was cut back by 5 bases and J by 4 bases. CDR1 is MDHEN and CDR2 is SYDVKM in the germline V gene. The CDR3 has 15 residues. CDR3 sequence reads: CASSLPDRGVETQYF. In nucleotides, the CDR3 is TGTGCCAGCAGTCTCCCCGACAGGGGGGTAGAGACCCAGTACTTC.

This clone was seen a handful of times. This chain links TRBV28 with TRBJ1-1; D is unclear. V lost 2 bases, J lost 4 bases, and 5 bases lay in between. This CDR3 has 12 residues. CDR1 and CDR2 from the germline V gene are MDHEN and SYDVKM. The CDR3 protein is CASSLPPTEAFF. The DNA of the CDR3 is TGTGCCAGCAGTTTACCACCCACTGAAGCTTTCTTT. Together with reference TRBV28 and TRBJ1-1, the CDR3 gives the full variable domain: DVKVTQSSRYLVKRTGEKVFLECVQDMDHENMFWYRQDPGLGLRLIYFSYDVKMKEKGDIPEGYSVSREKKERFSLILESASTNQTSMYLCASSLPPTEAFFGQGTRLTVV.

CDR3 loop: CASSKGTRPIQETQYF. In DNA form, the CDR3 reads TGTGCCAGCAGCAAGGGGACTAGGCCCATCCAAGAGACCCAGTACTTC. The gene calls are TRBV21-1 and TRBJ2-5; TRBD2, the table's D call, was not compared with the DNA. TRBV21-1 is an annotated pseudogene. This CDR3 is built from 16 residues.

The V and J genes are TRBV28 and TRBJ1-5, with 9 bases aligning to TRBD1. CDR3 length: 14 amino acids. The junction had 9 bases not matched to a gene; V was cut back by 8 bases and J by 7 bases. Germline values: CDR1 MDHEN, CDR2 SYDVKM. The CDR3 bases are TGTGCCAGCTTCCCAGGACAGGGGAAGCAGCCCCAGCATTTT. This translates into CASFPGQGKQPQHF.

The genes are TRBV15 and TRBJ1-3, with D maybe TRBD1 (5 bases). The germline V and J ends were trimmed by 1 base and 2 bases, with 9 bases remaining between them. Germline assignment: CDR1 LNHNV and CDR2 YYDKDF (reference sequence). The CDR3 extends over 15 amino acids. The CDR3 loop is CATSRGRDPGNTIYF. DNA for the CDR3: TGTGCCACCAGCAGAGGTCGGGACCCTGGAAACACCATATATTTT.

The chain uses TRBV25-1 and TRBJ2-1; D ambiguous. The germline V gene encodes CDR1 MGHDK and CDR2 SYGVNS. The V gene lost 5 bases and the J gene lost 10 bases, with 15 bases spanning the gap. The CDR3 totals 13 residues. The CDR3 is CASSLPGIVEQFF. The CDR3 DNA sequence: TGTGCCAGCAGTCTCCCTGGAATTGTGGAGCAGTTCTTC. The complete variable domain, with remaining parts taken from reference TRBV25-1 and TRBJ2-1, reads EADIYQTPRYLVIGTGKKITLECSQTMGHDKMYWYQQDPGMELHLIHYSYGVNSTEKGDLSSESTVSRIRTEHFPLTLESARPSHTSQYLCASSLPGIVEQFFGPGTRLTVL.

CDR3 nucleotides: TGCGCCAGCAGCTCCCCATCGGACAGGGACAATTCACCCCTCCACTTT. Residues: CASSSPSDRDNSPLHF. V and J are TRBV5-1 and TRBJ1-6; 8 nucleotides align to TRBD1. Looked up from germline, CDR1 is SGHRS and CDR2 is YFSETQ. Germline trimming cut 3 bases from V and 7 bases from J; bases unmatched to any gene: 9. The CDR3 runs to 16 residues.

The chain carries TRBV19 and TRBJ1-2; D gene ambiguous. There are 14 residues in the CDR3. Germline CDR1 reads LNHDA; CDR2 reads SQIVND (reference sequence). Between the trimmed V and J ends, which lost 5 bases and 6 bases, there was a span of 16 bases. CDR3 protein: CASSLWSDFDGYTF. The CDR3 nucleotides are TGTGCCAGTAGTTTATGGTCCGATTTCGATGGCTACACCTTC.

The V and J genes are TRBV5-1 and TRBJ2-5, with D unclear. CDR1 is SGHRS, CDR2 YFSETQ, per germline. The CDR3 contains 14 residues. The ends were cut back, 4 bases at V and 7 bases at J, with 17 bases in the middle. CDR3 residues: CASSLSRSEGTQYF. CDR3 nucleotides: TGCGCCAGCAGCCTCTCTCGGAGTGAAGGGACCCAGTACTTC.

V is TRBV10-2 and J is TRBJ2-5, with D possibly being TRBD2 (5 bases). The CDR3 is 13 residues long. Germline-derived CDR1 and CDR2 are WSHSY and SAAADI. Trimming cost V 7 bases and J 5 bases, with 14 bases left between them. In DNA form, the CDR3 reads TGCGCCAGCAACACCCCAGGAGGCGAGACCCAGTACTTC. Translated, it gives CASNTPGGETQYF.

The chain links TRBV4-2 to TRBJ1-6; unclear D gene. V gave up 4 bases and J gave up 7 bases, with 11 bases separating them. CDR1 and CDR2 (germline): LGHNA, YNFKEQ. The CDR3 consists of 14 residues. The DNA for the CDR3 is TGTGCCAGCAGCCCCTTCTTCGAGAATTCACCCCTCCACTTT. The encoded protein is CASSPFFENSPLHF.

The genes are TRBV9 and TRBJ2-1, with 8 bases aligning to TRBD1. Germline loops: CDR1 SGDLS, CDR2 YYNGEE. V was pared by 3 bases and J by 8 bases, with 10 bases of the junction left unmatched. The CDR3 spans 15 residues. As DNA, the CDR3 is TGTGCCAGCAGCGACCGGGACAGGCCGTTGTATGAGCAGTTCTTC. It encodes CASSDRDRPLYEQFF.

The genes are TRBV12-5 and TRBJ1-4; D perhaps matches TRBD1 (5 bases). Deletions cut 4 bases from V and 5 bases from J, with 5 bases between. CDR3 length: 12 amino acids. Per germline, CDR1 LGHNT and CDR2 FRNRAP. CDR3 residues: CASGWGNEKLFF. In DNA, the CDR3 is TGTGCTAGTGGTTGGGGGAATGAAAAACTGTTTTTT. The whole variable domain, filled in from reference TRBV12-5 and TRBJ1-4, reads DARVTQTPRHKVTEMGQEVTMRCQPILGHNTVFWYRQTMMQGLELLAYFRNRAPLDDSGMPKDRFSAEMPDATLATLKIQPSEPRDSAVYFCASGWGNEKLFFGSGTQLSVL.

This sequence joins TRBV7-2 and TRBJ1-1, with D uncertain. CDR1 is SGHTA and CDR2 is FQGNSA in the germline V gene. Between the trimmed V and J ends, which lost 1 base and 6 bases, there was a span of 9 bases. The CDR3 runs 13 residues. The CDR3 sequence: CASSLGGNPEAFF. CDR3 in DNA: TGTGCCAGCAGCTTAGGAGGGAATCCTGAAGCTTTCTTT.

The chain is built from TRBV30 and TRBJ1-2; 8 positions agree with TRBD1. Germline loops: CDR1 GTSNPN, CDR2 SVGIG (reference sequence). The CDR3 extends over 13 amino acids. Here the CDR3 DNA reads TGTGCTCTTCTGGACAGGGTAGACTATGGCTACACCTTC. Translated, it gives CALLDRVDYGYTF.

The chain employs TRBV5-6 and TRBJ1-2, with 7 bases fitting TRBD1. Germline CDR1 and CDR2: SGHDT and YYEEEE. J gave up 6 bases and V 0 bases, and 2 bases lay outside the gene matches. CDR3 length: 13 residues. CDR3 nucleotide sequence: TGTGCCAGCAGCTTGGGACAGGGTAATGGCTACACCTTC. Translated, it gives CASSLGQGNGYTF.

V gene TRBV5-4 combines with J gene TRBJ2-2, with 14 bases aligning to TRBD2. V shed 4 bases and J 1 base; nucleotides not matched to a gene: 3. In germline, CDR1 is SGHNT, CDR2 YYREEE (reference sequence). The CDR3 is made up of 17 amino acids. The DNA of the CDR3 is TGTGCCAGCAGCGGACTAGCGGGGGGCCTGAACACCGGGGAGCTGTTTTTT. Protein: CASSGLAGGLNTGELFF.

The count of this clone is one. The chain recombines TRBV2 with TRBJ2-6; possible D gene TRBD2, 6 bases. Germline V gene data show CDR1 as SNHLY and CDR2 as FYNNEI. The CDR3 sequence is 16 residues long. Trimming cost V 3 bases and J 4 bases, with 13 bases left between them. In DNA, the CDR3 is TGTGCCAGCAGTGATGGGGGACTTATAGGGGCCAACGTCCTGACTTTC. Amino acid sequence: CASSDGGLIGANVLTF.

The chain combines TRBV28 with TRBJ1-5, with 7 nucleotides matching TRBD1. Trimming removed 8 bases from V and 2 bases from J; junction bases left unmatched: 12. Germline V gene sequence: CDR1 MDHEN, CDR2 SYDVKM. CDR3 length: 16 residues. Written as DNA, the CDR3 is TGTGCCAGCGCTTATCCTACAGGGACAGGCAATCAGCCCCAGCATTTT. Translation gives CASAYPTGTGNQPQHF.

The chain links TRBV30 to TRBJ1-1; weak D call: TRBD1 (5 bases). The germline gives CDR1 GTSNPN, CDR2 SVGIG (reference sequence). The CDR3 has 18 residues. Trimming took off 1 base at V and 2 bases at J, with 23 bases between the two ends. CDR3 nucleotide sequence: TGTGCCTGGAGTGCGGACCGAACCTGGGGCGGGTTCAACACTGAAGCTTTCTTT. This codes for CAWSADRTWGGFNTEAFF.